The next 16 T cell receptor beta chains were all read from a single sample in a study of blood T cell repertoires in COVID-19. Measured with immunoSEQ multiplex PCR; TCRdb has only the in-frame clones, and not every one. The table shows 84,000 or so clones, with 60% to 85% occurring only once. The material sequenced was peripheral blood. These receptors were taken from a human donor in a cohort sampled during active COVID-19.

The CDR3 DNA is TGTGCCTGGAGAGGAGGACTGGGAGCTTTCTTT. Its protein is CAWRGGLGAFF. The chain joins TRBV30 to TRBJ1-1; no clear D. Germline V gene sequence: CDR1 GTSNPN, CDR2 SVGIG (reference sequence). The CDR3 has 11 amino acids. The V gene lost 3 bases and the J gene lost 10 bases, with 12 bases spanning the gap.

The chain uses TRBV18 and TRBJ2-7; TRBD1 matches 9 bases. Losses at the gene ends were 6 bases for V and 2 bases for J; bases not matched to a gene: 11. This CDR3 has 16 amino acids. The V gene's germline CDR1 is KGHSH and CDR2 LQKENI. The CDR3 spells CASSRNSGTGTYEQYF. The DNA of the CDR3 is TGTGCCAGCTCGCGAAACTCCGGGACAGGGACCTACGAGCAGTACTTC. The full variable domain, with the rest looked up from reference TRBV18 and TRBJ2-7, is NAGVMQNPRHLVRRRGQEARLRCSPMKGHSHVYWYRQLPEEGLKFMVYLQKENIIDESGMPKERFSAEFPKEGPSILRIQQVVRGDSAAYFCASSRNSGTGTYEQYFGPGTRLTVT.

The sample holds a few counts of this clone. The rearrangement joins TRBV7-2 to TRBJ2-2; 11 bases match TRBD1. Germline CDR1 SGHTA, CDR2 FQGNSA. V trimming: 5 bases; J trimming: 7 bases; junction bases outside the gene matches: 6. This CDR3 contains 15 residues. This CDR3 is CASSPGQGAVGELFF. In nucleotides, the CDR3 is TGTGCCAGCAGCCCAGGACAGGGGGCGGTCGGGGAGCTGTTTTTT.

This chain links TRBV6-2 or TRBV6-3 with TRBJ2-4; TRBD1 is a possible D gene (6 bases). The CDR3 has 14 amino acids. Between the trimmed V and J ends, which lost 2 bases and 5 bases, there was a span of 10 bases. Germline V gives CDR1 MNHEY, CDR2 SVGEGT. The CDR3 DNA is TGTGCCAGCAGTTACGTCGGACAGCAAAACATTCAGTACTTC. This translates into CASSYVGQQNIQYF.

The J gene is TRBJ2-5, the V gene TRBV4-3; the D gene is possibly TRBD2 (6 bases). Germline V lookup: CDR1 LGHNA, CDR2 YSLEER. The CDR3 covers 15 residues. The V and J ends lost 0 bases and 5 bases respectively, with 13 bases between them. The DNA of the CDR3 is TGCGCCAGCAGCCAAGAACGGGGGACCGGGGAGACCCAGTACTTC. Amino acid sequence: CASSQERGTGETQYF.

J is TRBJ2-3 and V is TRBV5-1; the match to TRBD1 covers 8 bases. Germline CDR1 SGHRS, CDR2 YFSETQ. V lost 4 bases and J lost 6; bases outside the gene matches: 10. The CDR3 runs to 15 residues. Here the CDR3 DNA reads TGCGCCAGCAGCCCAGACTACCAGGGGGCTGATACGCAGTATTTT. Its translation is CASSPDYQGADTQYF. Full variable domain (remainder filled in from reference TRBV5-1 and TRBJ2-3): KAGVTQTPRYLIKTRGQQVTLSCSPISGHRSVSWYQQTPGQGLQFLFEYFSETQRNKGNFPGRFSGRQFSNSRSEMNVSTLELGDSALYLCASSPDYQGADTQYFGPGTRLTVL.

The chain couples TRBV18 to TRBJ1-2; perhaps TRBD1 as D (5 bases). CDR3 length: 14 amino acids. V was shortened by 4 bases and J by 5 bases, with 14 bases between the two germline ends. The germline V gene has CDR1 KGHSH and CDR2 LQKENI. The CDR3 loop is CASSRTGTLYGYTF. The CDR3, as DNA: TGTGCCAGCTCACGAACGGGGACTTTATATGGCTACACCTTC.

The chain recombines TRBV6-5 with TRBJ2-5, with a weak D call TRBD1 (5 bases). CDR1 and CDR2 (germline): MNHEY, SVGAGI. This CDR3 has 13 residues. Trimming left V 2 bases short and J 2 bases short, with 6 bases between. The CDR3 here is CASSYGAQETQYF. The CDR3 region has the DNA TGTGCCAGCAGTTACGGGGCTCAAGAGACCCAGTACTTC.

This rearrangement joins TRBV15 to TRBJ2-7; 9 bases align to TRBD1. The CDR3 runs to 14 residues. The junction had 2 bases not matched to a gene; V was cut back by 4 bases and J by 1 base. Germline V lookup: CDR1 LNHNV, CDR2 YYDKDF (reference sequence). The CDR3: CATSTTGGSYEQYF. The CDR3 DNA sequence: TGTGCCACCAGCACGACAGGGGGGTCCTACGAGCAGTACTTC. Using reference TRBV15 and TRBJ2-7 for the parts outside the CDR3, the full variable domain is DAMVIQNPRYQVTQFGKPVTLSCSQTLNHNVMYWYQQKSSQAPKLLFHYYDKDFNNEADTPDNFQSRRPNTSFCFLDIRSPGLGDTAMYLCATSTTGGSYEQYFGPGTRLTVT.

The V gene is TRBV5-5, the J gene TRBJ2-1, with D perhaps matching TRBD1 (5 bases). V was trimmed by 4 bases and J by 0 bases, leaving 14 bases between them. Germline CDR1 and CDR2: SGHKS and YYEKEE (reference sequence). This CDR3 has 16 amino acids. This CDR3 reads CASSEHGHNSYNEQFF. DNA for the CDR3: TGTGCCAGCAGCGAACATGGACACAACTCCTACAATGAGCAGTTCTTC.

This clone was seen a single time. The genes are TRBV4-3 and TRBJ2-3; 10 bases match TRBD2. The V segment lost 1 base and the J segment 6 bases; nucleotides outside the gene matches: 7. Looked up from germline, CDR1 is LGHNA and CDR2 is YSLEER. The CDR3 has 16 residues. CDR3 sequence reads: CASSQALAGESDTQYF. CDR3 sequence (DNA): TGCGCCAGCAGCCAAGCTCTAGCGGGAGAATCGGATACGCAGTATTTT.

This clone was found a few times. Additional DNA sequences in this sample encode the identical CDR3. The rearrangement links TRBV28 to TRBJ1-1, with TRBD1 as a possible D gene (6 bases). The ends were cut back, 6 bases at V and 5 bases at J, with 16 bases in the middle. CDR3 length equals 14 residues. Germline assignment: CDR1 MDHEN and CDR2 SYDVKM. Here the CDR3 reads CASSSVQGGTEAFF. The CDR3, as DNA: TGTGCCAGCAGCTCGGTACAGGGAGGGACTGAAGCTTTCTTT.

V usage is TRBV18 and J usage is TRBJ1-1; D gene ambiguous. Trimming took 4 bases from V and 0 from J, leaving 6 bases between them. The germline V gene has CDR1 KGHSH and CDR2 LQKENI. The CDR3 contains 13 residues. In nucleotides, the CDR3 is TGTGCCAGCTCACTAGCGATGAACACTGAAGCTTTCTTT. This gives the protein CASSLAMNTEAFF. Full variable domain (missing parts from reference TRBV18 and TRBJ1-1): NAGVMQNPRHLVRRRGQEARLRCSPMKGHSHVYWYRQLPEEGLKFMVYLQKENIIDESGMPKERFSAEFPKEGPSILRIQQVVRGDSAAYFCASSLAMNTEAFFGQGTRLTVV.

This chain joins TRBV19 and TRBJ1-1; tentatively, D is TRBD1 (6 bases). Germline V gene lookup returns CDR1 LNHDA and CDR2 SQIVND (reference sequence). The CDR3 totals 14 residues. V was shortened by 5 bases and J by 9 bases, with 19 bases between the two germline ends. The CDR3, as DNA: TGTGCCAGTAGTCTTGATCGGGACAAACTGAAAGCTTTCTTT. Its translation: CASSLDRDKLKAFF.

V and J are TRBV25-1 and TRBJ1-1; the D gene is possibly TRBD1 (6 bases). V was pared by 8 bases and J by 1 base, with 14 bases between. This CDR3 contains 14 residues. The germline CDR1 and CDR2 sequences are MGHDK and SYGVNS. The CDR3 sequence: CASVPGTRNTEAFF. Here the CDR3 DNA reads TGTGCCAGCGTCCCCGGGACAAGGAACACTGAAGCTTTCTTT.

V gene TRBV13 combines with J gene TRBJ2-1; D is unclear. Per the germline V gene, CDR1 is PRHDT and CDR2 is FYEKMQ (reference sequence). This CDR3 region has 14 residues. Trimming took 3 bases from V and 6 from J, leaving 12 bases between them. This CDR3 reads CASSFISAPNEQFF. The CDR3 DNA is TGTGCCAGCAGCTTCATAAGCGCCCCCAATGAGCAGTTCTTC.